One sample yielded the 28 T cell receptor beta chains listed below, sequenced in a study of shared clonotypes between healthy human individuals. The table came from immunoSEQ multiplex PCR; TCRdb's copy has only in-frame clones and leaves some out. The table includes 640,000 or so clones, 60% to 80% detected once. Source material: memory CD4+ T cells sorted from blood. Documented subset: CD45RA-negative fraction. The source of these receptors is a woman younger than 45 in good health.

The rearrangement joins TRBV15 to TRBJ2-2; 9 positions agree with TRBD2. J gave up 4 bases and V 2 bases, and 5 bases lay outside the gene matches. This CDR3 contains 16 residues. The germline CDR1 and CDR2 sequences are LNHNV and YYDKDF (reference sequence). This chain's CDR3 is CATSRLAGPLTGELFF. In DNA form, the CDR3 reads TGTGCCACCAGCAGACTAGCGGGACCTCTCACCGGGGAGCTGTTTTTT.

This clone was detected only once. V is TRBV5-6 and J is TRBJ2-1, with 8 bases identical to TRBD2. With 3 bases clipped from V and 12 bases from J, the junction kept 11 bases outside the gene matches. There are 14 residues in the CDR3. Germline values: CDR1 SGHDT, CDR2 YYEEEE. The CDR3: CASSWTGTRGVQFF. Written as DNA, the CDR3 is TGTGCCAGCAGCTGGACCGGGACTAGAGGTGTGCAGTTCTTC.

Points on this clone: It may be a read error: a sequence one base away is much more abundant. The chain combines TRBV5-1 with TRBJ2-3; TRBD2 is a possible D gene (5 bases). V was clipped by 0 bases and J by 2 bases, with 7 bases between them. The CDR3 contains 14 residues. Looked up from germline, CDR1 is SGHRS and CDR2 is YFSETQ. CDR3 in DNA: TGCGCCAGCAGCTTGGGGGAGACCACAGATACGCAGTATTTT. This sequence encodes CASSLGETTDTQYF.

This clone was detected only a few times. The chain links TRBV11-2 to TRBJ1-1; possibly TRBD1 for D (5 bases). The CDR3 has 14 amino acids. Trimming cost V 3 bases and J 5 bases, with 13 bases left between them. Germline values: CDR1 SGHAT, CDR2 FQNNGV. CDR3: CASSFPRQGTEAFF. CDR3 nucleotide sequence: TGTGCCAGCAGCTTCCCCAGGCAGGGAACTGAAGCTTTCTTT.

This clone has only a few counts. The chain is built from TRBV10-3 and TRBJ1-1; D possibly corresponds to TRBD1 (5 bases). In germline, CDR1 is ENHRY, CDR2 SYGVKD. The CDR3 runs 13 residues. Trimming pared 8 bases from V and 3 bases from J, leaving 13 bases between. DNA for the CDR3: TGTGCCATCTCCGACGAAGGGGACACTGAAGCTTTCTTT. Encoded protein: CAISDEGDTEAFF.

This clone showed up just once. The chain joins TRBV6-9 to TRBJ2-1; D gene unclear. The CDR3 contains 12 residues. Between the trimmed V and J ends, which lost 8 bases and 8 bases, there was a span of 13 bases. Germline lookup yields CDR1 MNHGY and CDR2 SVAAGI. The CDR3 loop is CASVGKAHEQFF. CDR3 nucleotide sequence: TGTGCCAGCGTGGGAAAAGCCCATGAGCAGTTCTTC.

The gene calls are TRBV6-6 and TRBJ1-1; no clear D gene. The CDR3 contains 13 residues. Germline CDR1 and CDR2: MNHNY and SVGAGI (reference sequence). Trimming took 7 bases from V and 0 from J, leaving 9 bases between them. CDR3 sequence reads: CASIPTVNTEAFF. The CDR3 coding sequence is TGTGCCAGCATTCCGACCGTGAACACTGAAGCTTTCTTT.

The chain uses TRBV11-2 and TRBJ1-1, with D possibly being TRBD1 (5 bases). This CDR3 region has 13 residues. Germline CDR1 is SGHAT and CDR2 is FQNNGV. The V and J ends lost 7 bases and 0 bases respectively, with 9 bases between them. The CDR3 nucleotides read TGTGCCAGCACACGGGACTTGAACACTGAAGCTTTCTTT. Translated, it gives CASTRDLNTEAFF.

The gene calls are TRBV6-6 and TRBJ1-1, with 8 bases identical to TRBD1. CDR3 length: 12 amino acids. Trimming cost V 5 bases and J 11 bases; bases outside gene matches: 7. Germline CDR1 reads MNHNY; CDR2 reads SVGAGI (reference sequence). DNA for the CDR3: TGTGCCAGCAGTAGACAGGGGCTGGGGGCTTTCTTT. It codes for CASSRQGLGAFF.

The chain uses TRBV30 and TRBJ2-1, with D unclear. Per germline, CDR1 GTSNPN and CDR2 SVGIG (reference sequence). There are 15 residues in the CDR3. The V end was cut by 0 bases, the J end by 7 bases, with 16 bases between. CDR3 loop: CAWSVSQVVGNEQFF. CDR3 coding DNA: TGTGCCTGGAGTGTATCGCAGGTAGTGGGGAATGAGCAGTTCTTC.

This clone was seen just once. This rearrangement joins TRBV28 to TRBJ1-2; D might be TRBD1 (5 bases). Trimming stripped 5 bases from V and 6 bases from J, with 13 bases between. The germline gives CDR1 MDHEN, CDR2 SYDVKM. The CDR3 runs 13 residues. In nucleotides, the CDR3 is TGTGCCAGCAGTGATCCAGGGATGGATGGCTACACCTTC. Translation: CASSDPGMDGYTF.

The rearrangement links TRBV21-1 to TRBJ1-5. TRBV21-1 is classified as a pseudogene. This CDR3 has 15 residues. The CDR3 loop is CASSPKDRHNQPQHF. CDR3 nucleotide sequence: TGTGCCAGCAGCCCGAAGGACCGACACAATCAGCCCCAGCATTTT.

This clone was observed a few times. V gene TRBV4-2 combines with J gene TRBJ2-3; 14 positions match TRBD2. This CDR3 has 17 amino acids. CDR1 is LGHNA, CDR2 YNFKEQ, per germline. J gave up 6 bases and V 4 bases, and 9 bases lay outside the gene matches. CDR3 DNA: TGTGCCAGCAGCCCCCTGACTAGCGGGAGGGTTGGGGATACGCAGTATTTT. Translation gives CASSPLTSGRVGDTQYF.

In this sample, this clone turned up once. This chain connects TRBV10-3 to TRBJ2-5, with 8 bases identical to TRBD1. Per the germline V gene, CDR1 is ENHRY and CDR2 is SYGVKD. The CDR3 contains 13 residues. Losses at the gene ends were 6 bases for V and 4 bases for J; bases not matched to a gene: 4. CDR3 in amino acids: CAIRAGGLETQYF. The CDR3 bases are TGTGCCATCAGAGCAGGGGGCTTAGAGACCCAGTACTTC.

V usage is TRBV11-2 and J usage is TRBJ1-5; D is unresolved. This CDR3 contains 13 residues. Germline V lookup: CDR1 SGHAT, CDR2 FQNNGV. V lost 3 bases and J 1 base, leaving 4 bases between the germline ends. The CDR3 DNA is TGTGCCAGCAGCTTCGGCAGCAATCAGCCCCAGCATTTT. This encodes CASSFGSNQPQHF. Combining the CDR3 with reference TRBV11-2 and TRBJ1-5 gives the whole variable domain EAGVAQSPRYKIIEKRQSVAFWCNPISGHATLYWYQQILGQGPKLLIQFQNNGVVDDSQLPKDRFSAERLKGVDSTLKIQPAKLEDSAVYLCASSFGSNQPQHFGDGTRLSIL.

V and J are TRBV14 and TRBJ2-7, with D maybe TRBD1 (5 bases). The CDR3 loop spans 15 amino acids. V was shortened by 2 bases and J by 5 bases, with 16 bases between the two germline ends. In germline, CDR1 is SGHDN, CDR2 FVKESK. The CDR3 nucleotides are TGTGCCAGCAGCCAAAGGGGCAGGGTGGGCCACGAGCAGTACTTC. This encodes CASSQRGRVGHEQYF.

In DNA form, the CDR3 reads TGTGCCAGCAGCGCCGGCCTTGGGAACACCGGGGAGCTGTTTTTT. Residues: CASSAGLGNTGELFF. The chain combines TRBV5-4 with TRBJ2-2; D is unclear. Germline V gives CDR1 SGHNT, CDR2 YYREEE (reference sequence). The CDR3 length is 15 residues. V lost 4 bases and J lost 1, with 11 bases in between.

V and J are TRBV7-9 and TRBJ2-7; 7 bases map to TRBD1. Germline assignment: CDR1 SEHNR and CDR2 FQNEAQ (reference sequence). The V segment lost 3 bases and the J segment 2 bases; nucleotides outside the gene matches: 4. The CDR3 contains 14 residues. In nucleotides, the CDR3 is TGTGCCAGCAGCTTGGGACAGAACGCCTACGAGCAGTACTTC. Translation gives CASSLGQNAYEQYF.

V gene TRBV5-1 combines with J gene TRBJ1-3; D is possibly TRBD1 (5 bases). Germline V gene data show CDR1 as SGHRS and CDR2 as YFSETQ. With 4 bases removed from V and 0 bases from J, the gap between germline ends came to 11 bases. This CDR3 comprises 15 residues. The CDR3 loop reads CASSPDSYSGNTIYF. CDR3 coding DNA: TGCGCCAGCAGCCCAGACAGCTACTCTGGAAACACCATATATTTT.

V and J are TRBV5-1 and TRBJ1-2, with D perhaps TRBD1 (6 bases). Trimming pared 4 bases from V and 8 bases from J, leaving 15 bases between. The CDR3 contains 13 residues. The V gene's germline CDR1 is SGHRS and CDR2 YFSETQ. In DNA, the CDR3 is TGCGCCAGCAGCACGGGGGCAGATTGGGGCTACACCTTC. Residues: CASSTGADWGYTF.

V gene TRBV2 combines with J gene TRBJ2-5; the D call may be TRBD1 or TRBD2 (5 bases each). Trimming pared 0 bases from V and 3 bases from J, leaving 8 bases between. The germline V gene encodes CDR1 SNHLY and CDR2 FYNNEI. The CDR3 runs 14 residues. CDR3 in amino acids: CASSEAGTEETQYF. In nucleotides, the CDR3 is TGTGCCAGCAGTGAAGCGGGGACGGAAGAGACCCAGTACTTC.

V and J are TRBV28 and TRBJ1-1; D not certain. The germline V gene encodes CDR1 MDHEN and CDR2 SYDVKM. The CDR3 length is 13 residues. Deletions cut 6 bases from V and 1 base from J, with 9 bases between. The CDR3 loop is CASRPPRNTEAFF. In DNA, the CDR3 is TGTGCCAGCAGACCCCCCAGGAACACTGAAGCTTTCTTT. The full variable domain, with the rest looked up from reference TRBV28 and TRBJ1-1, is DVKVTQSSRYLVKRTGEKVFLECVQDMDHENMFWYRQDPGLGLRLIYFSYDVKMKEKGDIPEGYSVSREKKERFSLILESASTNQTSMYLCASRPPRNTEAFFGQGTRLTVV.

The chain recombines TRBV19 with TRBJ2-7; a weak D match, TRBD1 (5 bases). The CDR3 extends over 15 amino acids. Germline CDR1 reads LNHDA; CDR2 reads SQIVND (reference sequence). The V gene lost 4 bases and the J gene lost 7 bases, with 20 bases spanning the gap. CDR3 residues: CASSTKTVHPTEQYF. In DNA, the CDR3 is TGTGCCAGTAGTACGAAGACAGTTCACCCTACGGAGCAGTACTTC. The full variable domain, in which reference TRBV19 and TRBJ2-7 provide the parts outside the CDR3, is DGGITQSPKYLFRKEGQNVTLSCEQNLNHDAMYWYRQDPGQGLRLIYYSQIVNDFQKGDIAEGYSVSREKKESFPLTVTSAQKNPTAFYLCASSTKTVHPTEQYFGPGTRLTVT.

The chain employs TRBV27 and TRBJ1-1; D possibly corresponds to TRBD1 (5 bases). Trimming removed 5 bases from V and 0 bases from J, with 13 bases in between. The CDR3 contains 15 residues. Germline loops: CDR1 MNHEY, CDR2 SMNVEV (reference sequence). The DNA for the CDR3 is TGTGCCAGCAGTACTCGCGACAGATTGAACACTGAAGCTTTCTTT. It encodes CASSTRDRLNTEAFF.

The CDR3 DNA sequence: TGTGCCAGCAGTTTAATGGGACAGGGGGCCTACGAGCAGTACTTC. It is translated as CASSLMGQGAYEQYF. The V gene is TRBV27, the J gene TRBJ2-7, with TRBD1 matching 11 bases. The CDR3 is made up of 15 amino acids. After removal of 2 bases from V and 2 bases from J, the junction contained 2 bases not matched to a gene. In germline, CDR1 is MNHEY, CDR2 SMNVEV (reference sequence).

This clone was recorded only once. V and J are TRBV6-1 and TRBJ1-5; no clear D gene. This CDR3 region has 15 residues. Trimming pared 6 bases from V and 3 bases from J, leaving 15 bases between. Germline loops: CDR1 MNHNS, CDR2 SASEGT. CDR3 loop: CASRLDGSPNQPQHF. The CDR3 nucleotides read TGTGCCAGCAGATTGGACGGAAGCCCCAATCAGCCCCAGCATTTT.

This clone was counted a few times. The gene calls are TRBV2 and TRBJ2-2; weak D call: TRBD1 (6 bases). The CDR3 is 16 residues long. V lost 2 bases and J 1 base, leaving 11 bases between the germline ends. CDR1 and CDR2 from the germline V gene are SNHLY and FYNNEI. CDR3 region: CASSEIRGLNTGELFF. The CDR3 nucleotides read TGTGCCAGCAGTGAAATAAGGGGGTTGAACACCGGGGAGCTGTTTTTT. Together with reference TRBV2 and TRBJ2-2, the CDR3 gives the full variable domain: EPEVTQTPSHQVTQMGQEVILRCVPISNHLYFYWYRQILGQKVEFLVSFYNNEISEKSEIFDDQFSVERPDGSNFTLKIRSTKLEDSAMYFCASSEIRGLNTGELFFGEGSRLTVL.

The V gene is TRBV6-1, the J gene TRBJ2-2; D is perhaps TRBD2 (6 bases). Germline CDR1 and CDR2: MNHNS and SASEGT. The CDR3 contains 15 residues. V was trimmed by 6 bases and J by 3 bases, leaving 14 bases between them. The CDR3 sequence: CASSRGRADTGELFF. The CDR3 DNA sequence: TGTGCCAGCAGCCGGGGGAGAGCAGACACCGGGGAGCTGTTTTTT.